This T cell receptor (beta chain) was observed in a study of cytomegalovirus exposure and HLA in healthy donors. The wider study: Out of about 190 million T cells, an earlier analysis found over 100 million unique TCR beta sequences in total. Roughly 89 million unique TCR sequences came from HLA-typed donors in an early release. Study-wide results and caveats: About 87% or about 30% of the time was how often most TCR beta V segments were productive, according to an earlier analysis. Later work showed greater clonal expansion in HLA-associated TCR beta chains than in equally common others.

This CDR3 spans 16 amino acids. The trim removed 5 bases at V and 5 bases at J, leaving 5 bases unmatched. Germline values: CDR1 MDHEN, CDR2 SYDVKM. The PCR employed 60 Vbeta primers together with 13 Jbeta primers. Some clones are missing from TCRdb's copy, which holds only in-frame ones; the method was immunoSEQ multiplex PCR. The sample shows under 110,000 clones, 65% to 90% of them seen only once. With respect to this clone: Antigen: not known.

The sequencing sample was made of PBMCs. The sequence was collected from a man aged 50 to 59 in good health and CMV-seronegative. The rearrangement links TRBV28 to TRBJ2-1; 14 bases align to TRBD2. CDR3 sequence reads: CASSPGTSGGHNEQFF. CDR3 nucleotides: TGTGCCAGCAGTCCCGGGACTAGCGGGGGTCACAATGAGCAGTTCTTC.